The present entry profiles one TCR beta chain with its context. Which antigen it targets is not known. One base away there is no much larger clone; base qualities are not given. This sample is drawn from a study of T cells in Graves' hyperthyroidism and ophthalmopathy (dated by TCRdb to about 2019). With respect to the entire study: Peripheral blood samples were taken at the time of initial diagnosis, prior to any treatment. TCR V-J signatures able to tell the groups apart were searched for in a discovery cohort of about a hundred patients, of whom more than 40 had Graves' ophthalmopathy and roughly 59 had stable Graves' hyperthyroidism. Prospective prediction of ophthalmopathy was tested in an independent validation cohort of 18 hyperthyroidism patients and 15 to 17 patients who later progressed to ophthalmopathy. The 75 to 100 discovery patients were randomly divided into training and test sets at a 7:3 ratio. The study also compared thyroid tissue and blood T-cell repertoires from roughly six Graves' hyperthyroidism patients. After sampling, hyperthyroidism patients received methimazole starting at 30 mg daily, and ophthalmopathy patients received high-dose intravenous methylprednisolone. The paper describes TCR Vbeta CDR3 sequencing of about 140 peripheral blood samples, made up of 43 ophthalmopathy patients, 70 to 80 hyperthyroidism patients and 17 progressor patients.

The TCR beta CDR3 regions were amplified from RNA transcripts. A first-round RT-PCR of the TCR CDR3 used the HTBI primer set with the Qiagen OneStep RT-PCR kit. Libraries were constructed in a second round of multiplex PCR, after which size selection and purification were performed. The libraries were sequenced on an Illumina HiSeq2000 using paired-end 100 bp reads. The paper's data handling went like this. Raw data were processed with SOAPnuke, discarding reads with adapters, uncalled bases, mean Phred below 15, or no exact constant-primer or identifier match. High-quality paired reads were merged using COPE v1.2.5, and each unique nucleotide sequence was defined as a clonotype. MiTCR v1.1 was used to align the clonotypes against IMGT TRBV, TRBD and TRBJ reference segments. The analysis was restricted to V-J combinations with a frequency above 0.0001, which together covered 99.2% of the repertoires. A TCS score was defined as the ratio between F50 (clonal expansion) and ExV (chaos), using BLOSUM62-based TCRdist between CDR3 peptides within each V-J. Welch's t-statistics and random forest reduced several hundred V-J features to 13, which were used in a naive Bayes classifier (R e1071). In-frame beta chains were kept once TCRdb had trimmed the public reads at Q25 with fastp and called clones with MiXCR. Every distinct CDR3 protein forms one entry, paired with its most common genes and DNA. Here the V and J calls rest on TCRdb's processing, not on the authors' analysis. The sample yields about 720,000 distinct CDR3 sequences; about 17% were counted once. Of the sample, 16% is held by the ten largest clones.

The junction carries 17 bases between V and J, which are trimmed by 1 base and 5 bases respectively. The CDR3, from cysteine to phenylalanine, totals 16 residues. The only DNA kept is the CDR3, 48 bases in frame from the first base. The germline V gene (reference sequence) yields LNHDA for CDR1 and SQIVND for CDR2. General study outcomes and caveats: A 13 V-J signature model separated ophthalmopathy from stable hyperthyroidism, with over 85% sensitivity and roughly 81% specificity in cross-validation and 80%/75% in testing. Sample size was not statistically predetermined, and blinding of investigators to group allocation was not performed. Blood samples also contained most of the expanded thyroid clonotypes (frequency above 0.001), which suggests that blood repertoires may reflect thyroid immune responses. In validation, the model predicted progression to ophthalmopathy a median of roughly 6.2 months before onset, with about 71% sensitivity and about 72% specificity.

Hyperthyroidism patients were aged 18 to 65 years and newly diagnosed, with disease duration of less than 2 months. Any patient with an uncontrolled infection, another autoimmune disease, pregnancy or lactation was excluded. Diagnoses were based on clinical symptoms, serum thyroxine and TRAb, thyroid ultrasound and orbital computed tomography. Blood from progressor patients was collected at the time of first diagnosis with hyperthyroidism, before any ophthalmopathy symptoms had appeared. Ficoll-Paque density gradient centrifugation was used to isolate PBMCs from around 9.1 ml of fresh peripheral blood. Progressor patients were initially diagnosed with Graves' hyperthyroidism and developed ophthalmopathy during follow-up. Trizol reagent was used to extract total RNA, and RNA quality was then checked on an Agilent 2100 Bioanalyzer.

The TCR sequence derives from a woman aged 45 to 65 with Graves' hyperthyroidism that later progressed to Graves' ophthalmopathy. This chain is built from TRBV19 and TRBJ1-1, with TRBD1 perhaps the D gene, on 5 matching bases. Sequencing used blood. The encoded CDR3 is CASSIVSTGLGTEAFF. The nucleotide sequence is given as TGTGCCAGTAGTATAGTTTCCACAGGACTTGGGACTGAAGCTTTCTTT.